This passage covers 8 T cell receptor beta chains from one sample sequenced in a study of T cell responses to AZD1222 COVID-19 vaccine. Some clones are missing from TCRdb's copy, which holds only in-frame ones; the method was immunoSEQ multiplex PCR. Of over 120,000 clones listed, approximately 85% are singletons. The starting material was peripheral blood, obtained on day 0 of AZD1222 vaccination. Receptors were obtained from an adult in good health.

This clone was observed a handful of times. The V gene is TRBV12-3 or TRBV12-4, the J gene TRBJ2-3, with unresolved D. There are 13 residues in the CDR3. V was clipped by 6 bases and J by 0 bases, with 7 bases between them. The CDR3 nucleotides read TGTGCCAGCAGATGGCGGAGCACAGATACGCAGTATTTT. Translation gives CASRWRSTDTQYF.

The chain uses TRBV6-2 or TRBV6-3 and TRBJ1-5; TRBD1 is a possible D gene (6 bases). V dropped 5 bases and J dropped 2 bases, with 13 bases sitting between them. The CDR3 is 15 residues long. Germline V gene data show CDR1 as MNHEY and CDR2 as SVGEGT. This chain's CDR3 is CASSGGRGGNQPQHF. The CDR3 nucleotides read TGTGCCAGCAGTGGGGGCAGGGGCGGCAATCAGCCCCAGCATTTT.

Notes on this clone: Other DNA sequences in the sample encode the same CDR3. In nucleotides, the CDR3 is TGTGCCTGGAGTGATGGGGGGCGGGATTCACCCCTCCACTTT. Translation: CAWSDGGRDSPLHF. This chain joins TRBV30 and TRBJ1-6, with D possibly TRBD1 on 6 matching bases. This CDR3 is built from 14 residues. V was pared by 1 base and J by 8 bases, with 12 bases between. Germline assignment: CDR1 GTSNPN and CDR2 SVGIG (reference sequence).

This clone was seen a handful of times. The gene calls are TRBV30 and TRBJ1-3; D unresolved. The length of the CDR3 is 15 residues. V lost 0 bases to trimming and J lost 0 bases, with 9 bases between them. Germline assignment: CDR1 GTSNPN and CDR2 SVGIG (reference sequence). In DNA form, the CDR3 reads TGTGCCTGGAGTGTATCGCCCCGCTCTGGAAACACCATATATTTT. Protein product: CAWSVSPRSGNTIYF.

The chain employs TRBV5-1 and TRBJ1-1; 9 bases fit TRBD1. Germline V lookup: CDR1 SGHRS, CDR2 YFSETQ. This CDR3 region has 14 residues. The V and J ends lost 3 bases and 1 base, in that order; junction bases with no gene match: 1. The CDR3 bases are TGCGCCAGCAGCTCGGACAGGGGGAACACTGAAGCTTTCTTT. Its protein is CASSSDRGNTEAFF.

V is TRBV18 and J is TRBJ2-6; D may match TRBD1 or TRBD2 (5 bases each). The CDR3 is made up of 18 amino acids. Trimming left V 0 bases short and J 2 bases short, with 14 bases between. Germline V lookup: CDR1 KGHSH, CDR2 LQKENI. CDR3 bases: TGTGCCAGCTCACCACCGACCAACGAGGGACCTGGGGCCAACGTCCTGACTTTC. Its protein is CASSPPTNEGPGANVLTF. The full variable domain, its missing parts supplied by reference TRBV18 and TRBJ2-6, is NAGVMQNPRHLVRRRGQEARLRCSPMKGHSHVYWYRQLPEEGLKFMVYLQKENIIDESGMPKERFSAEFPKEGPSILRIQQVVRGDSAAYFCASSPPTNEGPGANVLTFGAGSRLTVL.

This chain joins TRBV4-2 and TRBJ2-5; unclear D gene. The germline V and J ends were trimmed by 1 base and 5 bases, with 17 bases remaining between them. The CDR3 is 16 amino acids. The germline V gene encodes CDR1 LGHNA and CDR2 YNFKEQ. The CDR3 protein is CASSQGSPPAAETQYF. The CDR3 DNA reads TGTGCCAGCAGCCAAGGTAGTCCCCCTGCAGCGGAGACCCAGTACTTC.

The chain joins TRBV5-4 to TRBJ1-2, with D perhaps matching TRBD1 (6 bases). CDR1 is SGHNT and CDR2 is YYREEE in the germline V gene (reference sequence). Trimming removed 4 bases at V and 0 bases at J, with 13 bases between. The CDR3 loop spans 15 amino acids. The CDR3 reads CASSVGTPTNYGYTF. The CDR3 region has the DNA TGTGCCAGCAGCGTAGGGACACCCACTAACTATGGCTACACCTTC.